This TCR beta chain was recorded in a study of identical twins. There are a few counts of this clonotype. TCRdb fed the 5' RACE reads into MiXCR, producing one record per CDR3 protein. The data hold hundreds of thousands of distinct CDR3 sequences, with about 8.1% observed a single time. These same records also appear under a second study, on yellow fever vaccine responses in identical twins.

Sample: memory (CD45RO+) T cells sorted from blood. The receptor was derived from a woman aged 18 to 35 in good health.

DNA of the CDR3: TGTGCCAGCAGCTTAATCATCACGGGGGGGAAAATAAGGTTTGGCGGACTCCGCAATCAGCCCCAGCATTTT. It yields the protein CASSLIITGGKIRFGGLRNQPQHF. The rearrangement joins TRBV7-3 to TRBJ1-5; D is perhaps TRBD1 (5 bases). The CDR3 has 24 residues. Germline CDR1 and CDR2: SGHTA and FQGTGA. Trimming stripped 1 base from V and 2 bases from J, with 36 bases between. Complete variable domain (other parts from reference TRBV7-3 and TRBJ1-5): GAGVSQTPSNKVTEKGKYVELRCDPISGHTALYWYRQSLGQGPEFLIYFQGTGAADDSGLPNDRFFAVRPEGSVSTLKIQRTERGDSAVYLCASSLIITGGKIRFGGLRNQPQHFGDGTRLSIL.